This T cell receptor (beta chain) was identified in a study of blood T cell repertoires in COVID-19. For the study at large: Collection of acute and convalescent COVID-19 samples took place in the United States, Italy and Spain.

J lost 7 bases, V lost 6 bases, and 9 bases had no gene match. This CDR3 spans 15 amino acids. Germline V gene data show CDR1 as MDHEN and CDR2 as SYDVKM. In the authors' methods: Estimated nucleated cell counts came from reference gene primer amplification. Assay: immunoSEQ multiplex PCR; the TCRdb copy retains only in-frame clones and omits some. V and J calls and clone size are given by that table; D and trimming were obtained from the DNA. The sample contains roughly 90,000 clones, approximately 85% of which appear only once. The chain couples TRBV28 to TRBJ1-5, with TRBD1 identical over 10 bases. The receptor was derived from a human donor in a cohort sampled during active COVID-19. The sequencing sample was made of peripheral blood. The CDR3 coding sequence is TGTGCCAGCAGCTTGACAGGGGGCATCGGACAGCCCCAGCATTTT. It codes for CASSLTGGIGQPQHF. The entire variable domain, with the rest obtained from reference TRBV28 and TRBJ1-5, is as follows: DVKVTQSSRYLVKRTGEKVFLECVQDMDHENMFWYRQDPGLGLRLIYFSYDVKMKEKGDIPEGYSVSREKKERFSLILESASTNQTSMYLCASSLTGGIGQPQHFGDGTRLSIL.